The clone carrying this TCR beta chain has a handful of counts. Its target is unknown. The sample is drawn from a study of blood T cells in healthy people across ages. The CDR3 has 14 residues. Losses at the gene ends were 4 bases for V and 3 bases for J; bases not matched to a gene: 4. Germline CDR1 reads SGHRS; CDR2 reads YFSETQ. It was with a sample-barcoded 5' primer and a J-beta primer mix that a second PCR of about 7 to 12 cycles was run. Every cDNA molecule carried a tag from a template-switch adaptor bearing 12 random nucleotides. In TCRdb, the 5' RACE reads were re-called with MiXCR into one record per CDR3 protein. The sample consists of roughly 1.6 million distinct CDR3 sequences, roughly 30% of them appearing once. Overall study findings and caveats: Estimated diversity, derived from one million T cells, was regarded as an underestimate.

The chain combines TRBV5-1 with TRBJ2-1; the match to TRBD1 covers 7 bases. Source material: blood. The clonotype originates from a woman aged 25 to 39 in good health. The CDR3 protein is CASSKGTDYNEQFF. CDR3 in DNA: TGCGCCAGCAGCAAAGGGACAGACTACAATGAGCAGTTCTTC. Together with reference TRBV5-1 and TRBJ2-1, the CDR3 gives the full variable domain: KAGVTQTPRYLIKTRGQQVTLSCSPISGHRSVSWYQQTPGQGLQFLFEYFSETQRNKGNFPGRFSGRQFSNSRSEMNVSTLELGDSALYLCASSKGTDYNEQFFGPGTRLTVL.